This TCR beta chain was recovered during a study of cytomegalovirus exposure and HLA in healthy donors. Whole-study results and caveats: Most TCR beta V segments were productive about 87% or about 30% of the time in an earlier analysis. The classifier, whose performance was assessed in both the original and validation cohorts, reportedly diagnosed cytomegalovirus status with high specificity and sensitivity.

Comments on this clone: The antigen is undetermined.

Primers included in the PCR were 60 Vbeta and 13 Jbeta primers. Source study methods: In a later analysis, the count reached 74 million or so unique TCR beta chains, with roughly 12 million shared. Generated by immunoSEQ multiplex PCR, the TCRdb table keeps only in-frame clones and is missing some. The DNA gave D and trimming, while V, J and clone size come from that table. In the table there are tens of thousands of clones, roughly four fifths of which are singletons. The germline V and J ends were trimmed by 0 bases and 5 bases, with 11 bases remaining between them. The CDR3 covers 14 residues. Looked up from germline, CDR1 is SGDLS and CDR2 is YYNGEE.

The chain has TRBV9 and TRBJ1-1; perhaps TRBD1 as D (6 bases). This receptor was obtained from a young man in good health and CMV-seronegative. Sequenced material: PBMCs. The CDR3 nucleotides read TGTGCCAGCAGCGTAGTTGGGACATCAACTGAAGCTTTCTTT. This codes for CASSVVGTSTEAFF.